The rows below give T cell receptor beta chains drawn from one sample of a study of cytomegalovirus exposure and HLA in healthy donors. The data were produced by immunoSEQ multiplex PCR, yet TCRdb's version contains in-frame clones alone and is incomplete. The top ten hold more than 13% of the sample, which has around 160,000 clones, 75% to 80% seen once. The sample comprised PBMCs. These receptors were collected from a man aged 45-65 years in good health and CMV-seropositive. CDR3s include the opening cysteine and the closing phenylalanine or tryptophan. Fields, in order: CDR3 protein, CDR3 DNA, CDR3 length, V gene, D gene, J gene, clone size. A D gene is named only where the DNA matches it firmly. The size entry is marked missing in some rows and otherwise reads once, few, many or a size class.

CASSQETSGNQPQHF TGTGCCAGCAGCCAAGAGACGTCGGGAAATCAGCCCCAGCATTTT 15 TRBV4-2 . TRBJ1-5 few
CASSGTGGIQGAQYF TGTGCCAGCAGCGGGACAGGGGGCATCCAAGGGGCCCAGTACTTC 15 TRBV9 TRBD1 TRBJ2-5 .
CAISPGRDRGPQPQHF TGTGCCATCAGCCCCGGCCGGGACAGGGGGCCTCAGCCCCAGCATTTT 16 TRBV10-3 TRBD1 TRBJ1-5 .
CAWSVFLPEGEQYF TGTGCCTGGAGTGTATTCCTCCCGGAGGGCGAGCAGTACTTC 14 TRBV30 . TRBJ2-7 few
CASSLDAAPNQPQHF TGTGCCAGCAGCTTAGATGCGGCCCCCAATCAGCCCCAGCATTTT 15 TRBV7-2 . TRBJ1-5 .
CASSPLDGGELFF TGTGCCAGCTCACCGTTAGATGGCGGGGAGCTGTTTTTT 13 TRBV18 . TRBJ2-2 .
CASSLFPDSLYEQYF TGCGCCAGCAGCTTATTTCCGGACAGCCTATACGAGCAGTACTTC 15 TRBV5-1 . TRBJ2-7 .
CASSLLDTLNNEQFF TGCGCCAGCAGCTTGCTGGACACGCTAAACAATGAGCAGTTCTTC 15 TRBV5-1 . TRBJ2-1 .
CASSRDSANYGYTF TGTGCCAGCAGCCGGGACAGCGCTAACTATGGCTACACCTTC 14 TRBV27 TRBD1 TRBJ1-2 once
CASSQARGYDSPLHF TGCGCCAGCAGCCAGGCGAGGGGGTACGATTCACCCCTCCACTTT 15 TRBV4-3 . TRBJ1-6 few
CASSPLQTYEQYF TGTGCCAGCTCACCACTCCAGACCTACGAGCAGTACTTC 13 TRBV18 . TRBJ2-7 .
CASSLASQGYTEAFF TGTGCCAGCAGCTTAGCCAGTCAGGGGTATACTGAAGCTTTCTTT 15 TRBV7-6 . TRBJ1-1 .
CASSRHSGGAANEQFF TGTGCCAGCAGTAGGCATAGCGGGGGGGCCGCTAATGAGCAGTTCTTC 16 TRBV27 TRBD2 TRBJ2-1 .
CASSQVLGRGHSGANVLTF TGCGCCAGCAGCCAAGTCCTCGGCAGGGGGCACAGTGGGGCCAACGTCCTGACTTTC 19 TRBV4-3 TRBD1 TRBJ2-6 .
CASSYPEAVQPQHF TGTGCCAGCAGTTATCCAGAGGCGGTGCAGCCCCAGCATTTT 14 TRBV6-6 . TRBJ1-5 few
CASSQDSLAVTYNEQFF TGCGCCAGCAGCCAAGACTCTCTAGCGGTAACCTACAATGAGCAGTTCTTC 17 TRBV4-3 TRBD2 TRBJ2-1 few
CASSLNRAHYTF TGTGCCAGCAGTTTAAACAGGGCCCACTACACCTTC 12 TRBV28 . TRBJ1-2 .
CASSPRIFGTSGAISTDTQYF TGTGCCAGCTCACCACGTATTTTCGGGACTAGCGGGGCTATAAGCACAGATACGCAGTATTTT 21 TRBV18 TRBD2 TRBJ2-3 .
CASSPPSGTGGDEQYF TGTGCCAGCAGTCCCCCTAGCGGGACAGGGGGCGACGAGCAGTACTTC 16 TRBV2 TRBD1 TRBJ2-7 .
CASSQWTGPAETQYF TGTGCCAGCAGCCAATGGACAGGGCCGGCAGAGACCCAGTACTTC 15 TRBV14 TRBD1 TRBJ2-5 .
CASSLSLVIGQGAGTEAFF TGCGCCAGCAGCTTGAGTTTAGTTATCGGACAGGGGGCTGGCACTGAAGCTTTCTTT 19 TRBV5-1 TRBD1 TRBJ1-1 .
CASSQVLAGNADTQYF TGTGCCAGCAGCCAAGTCCTTGCGGGGAACGCAGATACGCAGTATTTT 16 TRBV14 . TRBJ2-3 .
CASNTQGLNTGELFF TGTGCCAGCAATACACAGGGGCTGAACACCGGGGAGCTGTTTTTT 15 TRBV2 TRBD1 TRBJ2-2 .
CASSSRPWDRVTEAFF TGTGCCAGCAGCTCCCGGCCCTGGGACAGGGTCACTGAAGCTTTCTTT 16 TRBV5-5 TRBD1 TRBJ1-1 .
CASSLTGEWVNTEAFF TGTGCCAGCAGTCTAACAGGGGAATGGGTGAACACTGAAGCTTTCTTT 16 TRBV28 TRBD1 TRBJ1-1 .
CASIDAQAGHYEQYF TGTGCCAGCATCGACGCCCAGGCGGGGCACTACGAGCAGTACTTC 15 TRBV7-9 . TRBJ2-7 .
CASSTAGHYEQYF TGTGCCAGCAGCACAGCGGGGCACTACGAGCAGTACTTC 13 TRBV27 TRBD2 TRBJ2-7 .
CASSLSGQGAGEQFF TGTGCCAGCAGTTTATCGGGACAGGGGGCGGGAGAGCAGTTCTTC 15 TRBV27 TRBD1 TRBJ2-1 .
CASSGSLAFSDTQYF TGTGCCAGCAGCGGTAGTCTAGCGTTTTCAGATACGCAGTATTTT 15 TRBV9 . TRBJ2-3 few
CASSLGSTFSTDTQYF TGTGCCAGCAGCCTTGGTTCCACTTTTAGCACAGATACGCAGTATTTT 16 TRBV4-2 . TRBJ2-3 .
CASSLAQGPYEQYF TGTGCCAGCAGCTTAGCGCAGGGTCCCTACGAGCAGTACTTC 14 TRBV7-8 . TRBJ2-7 .
CASILQGTGNTIYF TGTGCCAGTATCTTACAGGGAACTGGAAACACCATATATTTT 14 TRBV19 . TRBJ1-3 .
CASRLTGSSGNTIYF TGTGCCAGTAGGCTTACAGGGTCCTCTGGAAACACCATATATTTT 15 TRBV19 . TRBJ1-3 .
CASSLLGSSYNSPLHF TGTGCCAGCAGCTTGCTTGGGAGCTCCTATAATTCACCCCTCCACTTT 16 TRBV5-6 . TRBJ1-6 .
CASSRQELATNEKLFF TGTGCCAGCAGTCGACAGGAGCTGGCAACTAATGAAAAACTGTTTTTT 16 TRBV28 . TRBJ1-4 .
CASSLASSTDTQYF TGTGCCAGCAGTTTGGCTAGCAGCACAGATACGCAGTATTTT 14 TRBV6-4 . TRBJ2-3 .
CAWYRDRGLGNTIYF TGTGCCTGGTACCGGGACAGGGGCTTAGGAAACACCATATATTTT 15 TRBV30 TRBD1 TRBJ1-3 .
CASKDSLNTEAFF TGTGCCAGTAAAGACAGTTTGAACACTGAAGCTTTCTTT 13 TRBV19 . TRBJ1-1 .
CASSLFGTGDAPLYSPLHF TGCGCCAGCAGCTTGTTCGGGACAGGGGACGCACCCCTTTATTCACCCCTCCACTTT 19 TRBV5-1 TRBD1 TRBJ1-6 .
CASSPRHSANEQFF TGTGCCAGCAGCCCACGCCATAGCGCCAATGAGCAGTTCTTC 14 TRBV11-2 . TRBJ2-1 .
CASSAGPTLSYEQYF TGTGCCAGCAGTGCCGGCCCGACTCTCTCCTACGAGCAGTACTTC 15 TRBV6-1 . TRBJ2-7 .
CASSVQGATGNTIYF TGCGCCAGCAGCGTTCAGGGGGCTACTGGAAACACCATATATTTT 15 TRBV5-1 TRBD1 TRBJ1-3 .
CASSSGQGIDYGYTF TGTGCCAGCAGCTCCGGACAGGGTATAGACTATGGCTACACCTTC 15 TRBV11-1 TRBD1 TRBJ1-2 .
CASSFAGGPSTDTQYF TGTGCCAGCAGCTTCGCGGGGGGGCCAAGCACAGATACGCAGTATTTT 16 TRBV5-4 TRBD2 TRBJ2-3 few
CASRKDSQANLNGYTF TGTGCCAGCAGGAAGGATTCCCAGGCCAATTTGAATGGCTACACCTTC 16 TRBV2 . TRBJ1-2 .
CASSIWGEGQPQHF TGTGCCAGTAGTATTTGGGGGGAAGGCCAGCCCCAGCATTTT 14 TRBV19 . TRBJ1-5 .
CASSQAPGDSYEQYF TGCGCCAGCAGCCAAGCCCCCGGGGATTCCTACGAGCAGTACTTC 15 TRBV4-1 . TRBJ2-7 .
CASSAPGEGTDTQYF TGTGCCAGCAGCGCCCCAGGGGAGGGGACAGATACGCAGTATTTT 15 TRBV6-1 . TRBJ2-3 .
CASSILRGGQFF TGTGCCAGTAGTATCTTGCGGGGGGGCCAGTTCTTC 12 TRBV19 TRBD2 TRBJ2-1 .
CSVEDSGKQGSTGELFF TGCAGCGTTGAAGATTCGGGTAAACAGGGGAGCACCGGGGAGCTGTTTTTT 17 TRBV29-1 TRBD1 TRBJ2-2 .
CATNLRGDNTEAFF TGTGCCACCAACCTGCGGGGGGATAACACTGAAGCTTTCTTT 14 TRBV10-3 . TRBJ1-1 .
CASSLSFGGASNQPQHF TGTGCCAGCAGCTTGAGTTTTGGGGGGGCGAGCAATCAGCCCCAGCATTTT 17 TRBV5-5 . TRBJ1-5 .
CASSSLLGAEAGELFF TGTGCCAGCAGCTCCTTGTTGGGGGCTGAGGCCGGGGAGCTGTTTTTT 16 TRBV5-5 . TRBJ2-2 .
CASSQNMNRVNGYTF TGTGCCAGCAGCCAAAATATGAACAGGGTGAATGGCTACACCTTC 15 TRBV14 . TRBJ1-2 .
CAAPPAGGWIGELFF TGTGCCGCCCCACCAGCGGGGGGGTGGATCGGGGAGCTGTTTTTT 15 TRBV6-6 TRBD2 TRBJ2-2 few
CASSGGLAGGDVSKNIQYF TGCGCCAGCAGTGGGGGACTAGCGGGGGGCGATGTGTCCAAAAACATTCAGTACTTC 19 TRBV10-2 TRBD2 TRBJ2-4 few
CASSLGDYGYTF TGCGCCAGCAGCTTGGGAGACTATGGCTACACCTTC 12 TRBV5-1 . TRBJ1-2 .